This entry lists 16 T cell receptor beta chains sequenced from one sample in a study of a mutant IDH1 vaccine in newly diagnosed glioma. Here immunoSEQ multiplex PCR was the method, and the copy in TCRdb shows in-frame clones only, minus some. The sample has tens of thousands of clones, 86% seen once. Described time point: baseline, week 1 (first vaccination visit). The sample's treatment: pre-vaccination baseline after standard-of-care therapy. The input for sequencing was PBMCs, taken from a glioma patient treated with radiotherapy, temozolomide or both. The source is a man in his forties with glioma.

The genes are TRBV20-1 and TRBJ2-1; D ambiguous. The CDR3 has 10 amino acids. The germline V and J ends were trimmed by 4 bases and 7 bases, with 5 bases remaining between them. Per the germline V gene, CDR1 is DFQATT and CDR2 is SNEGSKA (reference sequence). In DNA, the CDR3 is TGCAGTGCTACGAGGAATGAGCAGTTCTTC. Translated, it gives CSATRNEQFF.

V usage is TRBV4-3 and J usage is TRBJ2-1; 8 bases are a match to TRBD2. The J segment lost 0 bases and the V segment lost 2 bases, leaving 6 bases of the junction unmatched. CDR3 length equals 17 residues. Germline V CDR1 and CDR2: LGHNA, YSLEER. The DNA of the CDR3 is TGCGCCAGCAGCCAAATCAAAGCGGGAGACTCCTACAATGAGCAGTTCTTC. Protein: CASSQIKAGDSYNEQFF.

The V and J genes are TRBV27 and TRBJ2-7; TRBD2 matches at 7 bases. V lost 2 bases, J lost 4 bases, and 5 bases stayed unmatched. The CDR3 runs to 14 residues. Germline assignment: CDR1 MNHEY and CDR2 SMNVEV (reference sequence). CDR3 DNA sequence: TGTGCCAGCAGTTTAGGGAGGGGAGAGTACGAGCAGTACTTC. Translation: CASSLGRGEYEQYF.

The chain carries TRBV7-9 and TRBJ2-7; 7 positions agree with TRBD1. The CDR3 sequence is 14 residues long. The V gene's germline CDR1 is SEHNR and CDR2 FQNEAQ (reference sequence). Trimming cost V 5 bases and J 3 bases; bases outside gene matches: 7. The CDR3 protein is CASSATGTRYEQYF. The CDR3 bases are TGTGCCAGCAGCGCGACAGGGACCCGCTACGAGCAGTACTTC.

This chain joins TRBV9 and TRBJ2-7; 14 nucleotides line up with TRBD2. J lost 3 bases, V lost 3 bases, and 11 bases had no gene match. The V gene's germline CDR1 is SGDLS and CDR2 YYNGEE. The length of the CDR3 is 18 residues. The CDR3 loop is CASSASGLAGAGNYEQYF. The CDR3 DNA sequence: TGTGCCAGCAGCGCATCGGGACTAGCGGGAGCCGGAAACTACGAGCAGTACTTC.

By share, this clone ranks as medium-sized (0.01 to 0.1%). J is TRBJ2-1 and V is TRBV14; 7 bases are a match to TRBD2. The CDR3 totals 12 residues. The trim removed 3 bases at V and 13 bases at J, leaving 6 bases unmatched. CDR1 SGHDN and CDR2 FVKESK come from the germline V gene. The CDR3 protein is CASSQSGMGQFF. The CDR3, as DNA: TGTGCCAGCAGCCAGAGCGGGATGGGACAGTTCTTC.

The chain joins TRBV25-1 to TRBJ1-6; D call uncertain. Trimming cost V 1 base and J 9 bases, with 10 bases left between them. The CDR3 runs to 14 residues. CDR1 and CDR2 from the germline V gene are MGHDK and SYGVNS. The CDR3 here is CASSEFVSASPLHF. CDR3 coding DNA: TGTGCCAGCAGTGAATTCGTGAGTGCTTCACCCCTCCACTTT.

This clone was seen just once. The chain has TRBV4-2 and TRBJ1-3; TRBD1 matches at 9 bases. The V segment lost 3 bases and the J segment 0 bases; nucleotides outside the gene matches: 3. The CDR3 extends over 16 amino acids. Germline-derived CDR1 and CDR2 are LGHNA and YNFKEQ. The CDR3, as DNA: TGTGCCAGCAGCCAGGGACAGGGAACCTCTGGAAACACCATATATTTT. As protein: CASSQGQGTSGNTIYF.

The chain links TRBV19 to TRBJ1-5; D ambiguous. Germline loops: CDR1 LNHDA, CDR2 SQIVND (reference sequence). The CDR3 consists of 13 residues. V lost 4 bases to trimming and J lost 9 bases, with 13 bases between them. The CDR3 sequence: CASSKNAMRPQHF. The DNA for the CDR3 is TGTGCCAGTAGTAAGAACGCAATGCGGCCCCAGCATTTT.

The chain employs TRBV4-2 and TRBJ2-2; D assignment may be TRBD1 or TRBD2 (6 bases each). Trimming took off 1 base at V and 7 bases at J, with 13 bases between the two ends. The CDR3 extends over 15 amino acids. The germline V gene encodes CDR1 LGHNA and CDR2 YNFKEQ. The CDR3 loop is CASSQALGGHGELFF. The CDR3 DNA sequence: TGTGCCAGCAGCCAAGCCCTAGGGGGGCACGGGGAGCTGTTTTTT.

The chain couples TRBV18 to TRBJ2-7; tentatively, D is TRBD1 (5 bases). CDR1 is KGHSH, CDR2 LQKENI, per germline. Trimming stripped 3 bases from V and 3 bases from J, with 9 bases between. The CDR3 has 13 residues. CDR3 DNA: TGTGCCAGCTCACCTGACAGTATCTACGAGCAGTACTTC. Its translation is CASSPDSIYEQYF.

The chain's CDR3 is CASSLMGITDTQYF. Here the CDR3 DNA reads TGTGCCAGCAGCTTAATGGGGATCACAGATACGCAGTATTTT. The chain links TRBV7-3 to TRBJ2-3; no firm D call. This CDR3 contains 14 residues. Germline values: CDR1 SGHTA, CDR2 FQGTGA. The ends were cut back, 1 base at V and 2 bases at J, with 7 bases in the middle. The whole variable domain, filled in from reference TRBV7-3 and TRBJ2-3, reads GAGVSQTPSNKVTEKGKYVELRCDPISGHTALYWYRQSLGQGPEFLIYFQGTGAADDSGLPNDRFFAVRPEGSVSTLKIQRTERGDSAVYLCASSLMGITDTQYFGPGTRLTVL.

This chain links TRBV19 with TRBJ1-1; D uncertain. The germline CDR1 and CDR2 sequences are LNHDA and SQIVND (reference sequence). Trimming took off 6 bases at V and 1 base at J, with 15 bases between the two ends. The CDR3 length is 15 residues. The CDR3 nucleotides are TGTGCCAGTAGCTCAATCCGGACGGCGAACACTGAAGCTTTCTTT. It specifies CASSSIRTANTEAFF.

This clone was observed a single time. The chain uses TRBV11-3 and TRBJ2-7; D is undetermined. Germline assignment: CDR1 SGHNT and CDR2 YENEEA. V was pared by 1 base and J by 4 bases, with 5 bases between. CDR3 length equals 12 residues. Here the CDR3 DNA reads TGTGCCAGCAGCTTAGGGATTTACGAGCAGTACTTC. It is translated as CASSLGIYEQYF.

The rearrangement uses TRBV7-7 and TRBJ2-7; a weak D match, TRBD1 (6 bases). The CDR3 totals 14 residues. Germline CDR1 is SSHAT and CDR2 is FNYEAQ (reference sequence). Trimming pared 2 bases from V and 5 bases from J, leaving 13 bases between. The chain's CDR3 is CASSLRDRRDEQYF. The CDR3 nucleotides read TGTGCCAGCAGCTTACGCGACAGGCGGGACGAGCAGTACTTC. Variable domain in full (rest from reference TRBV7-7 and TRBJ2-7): GAGVSQSPRYKVTKRGQDVTLRCDPISSHATLYWYQQALGQGPEFLTYFNYEAQPDKSGLPSDRFSAERPEGSISTLTIQRTEQRDSAMYRCASSLRDRRDEQYFGPGTRLTVT.

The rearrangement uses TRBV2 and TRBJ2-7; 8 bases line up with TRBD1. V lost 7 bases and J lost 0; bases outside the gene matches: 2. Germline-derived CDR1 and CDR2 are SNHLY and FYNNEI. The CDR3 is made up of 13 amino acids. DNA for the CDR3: TGTGCCAGCAACGGACAGGGCTCCTACGAGCAGTACTTC. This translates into CASNGQGSYEQYF.